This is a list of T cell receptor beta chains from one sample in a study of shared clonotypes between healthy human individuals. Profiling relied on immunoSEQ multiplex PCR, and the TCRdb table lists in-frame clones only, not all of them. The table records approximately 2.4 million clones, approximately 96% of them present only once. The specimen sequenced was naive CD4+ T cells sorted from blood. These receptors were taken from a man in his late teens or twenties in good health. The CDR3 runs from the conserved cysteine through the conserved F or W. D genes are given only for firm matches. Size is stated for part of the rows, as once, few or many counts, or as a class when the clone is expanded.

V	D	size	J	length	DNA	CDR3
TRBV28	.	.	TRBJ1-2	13	TGTGCCACATTGGGGGGCAGGGGTAACGGCTACACCTTC	CATLGGRGNGYTF
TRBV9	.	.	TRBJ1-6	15	TGTGCCAGCAGCGTATCCCCCTCCTATAATTCACCCCTCCACTTT	CASSVSPSYNSPLHF
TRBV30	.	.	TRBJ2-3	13	TGTGCCTGGAGTAGGGTTAACACAGATACGCAGTATTTT	CAWSRVNTDTQYF
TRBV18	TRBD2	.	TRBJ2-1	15	TGTGCCAGCTCCTTTATTGCTAGCGGACACAATGAGCAGTTCTTC	CASSFIASGHNEQFF
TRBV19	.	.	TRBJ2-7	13	TGTGCCAGTAGTAGGCCGGGGCTCTACGAGCAGTACTTC	CASSRPGLYEQYF
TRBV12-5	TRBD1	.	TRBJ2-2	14	TGTGCTAGTGCCGACAGGGGGCGGAACGGGGAGCTGTTTTTT	CASADRGRNGELFF
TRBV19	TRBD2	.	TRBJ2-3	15	TGTGCCAGTAGTCGGGGGGGGACTCTCACAGATACGCAGTATTTT	CASSRGGTLTDTQYF
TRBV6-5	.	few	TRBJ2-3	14	TGTGCCAGCAGTTACGACGGGGGCACAGATACGCAGTATTTT	CASSYDGGTDTQYF
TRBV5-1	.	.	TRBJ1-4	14	TGCGCCAGCAGCTTCCGGGGCCCCAATGAAAAACTGTTTTTT	CASSFRGPNEKLFF
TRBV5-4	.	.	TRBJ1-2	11	TGTGCCAGCAGCTTAAACTATGGCTACACCTTC	CASSLNYGYTF
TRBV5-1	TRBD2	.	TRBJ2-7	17	TGCGCCAGCAGCTTGGCCCGGACTAGCGGGAGGGCCGGCGAGCAGTACTTC	CASSLARTSGRAGEQYF
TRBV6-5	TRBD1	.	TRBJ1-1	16	TGTGCCAGCAGTAACTCCCCTTGGACAGGGGGCATTGAAGCTTTCTTT	CASSNSPWTGGIEAFF
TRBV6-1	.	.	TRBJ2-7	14	TGTGCCAGCAGTGAAGCCGGCGAGCCCCACGAGCAGTACTTC	CASSEAGEPHEQYF
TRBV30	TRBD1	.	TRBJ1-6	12	TGTGCCTGGCAGACAGGGCCTTCACCCCTCCACTTT	CAWQTGPSPLHF
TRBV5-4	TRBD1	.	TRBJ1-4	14	TGTGCCAGCAGCTGGGGACAGGTGAATGAAAAACTGTTTTTT	CASSWGQVNEKLFF
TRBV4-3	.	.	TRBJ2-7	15	TGCGCCAGCAGCCAAGAGGTAGCCGGGGCCTACGAGCAGTACTTC	CASSQEVAGAYEQYF
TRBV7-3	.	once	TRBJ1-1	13	TGTGCCAGCAGCTTAATTTGGGGGGATGAAGCTTTCTTT	CASSLIWGDEAFF
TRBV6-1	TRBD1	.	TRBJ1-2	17	TGTGCCAGCAGTGAAGGTGGAGGGCGGACAGGGGGCTATGGCTACACCTTC	CASSEGGGRTGGYGYTF
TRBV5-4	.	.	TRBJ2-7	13	TGTGCCAGCAGCCAGGCCGGAATCTACGAGCAGTACTTC	CASSQAGIYEQYF
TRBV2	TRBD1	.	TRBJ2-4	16	TGTGCCAGCAGTAAGGCCGGGACAGAGGCCAAAAACATTCAGTACTTC	CASSKAGTEAKNIQYF
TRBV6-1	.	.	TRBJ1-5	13	TGTGCCAGCAGTGTGGAGGTCGATCAGCCCCAGCATTTT	CASSVEVDQPQHF
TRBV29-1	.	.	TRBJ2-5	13	TGCAGCGTTTTCGGGCACCACCAAGAGACCCAGTACTTC	CSVFGHHQETQYF
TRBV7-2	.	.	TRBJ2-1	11	TGTGCCAGCAGCGGGACTAATGAGCAGTTCTTC	CASSGTNEQFF
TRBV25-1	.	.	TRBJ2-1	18	TGTGCCAGCAGGAATACCAACACGGGTTCCCCGACCTACAATGAGCAGTTCTTC	CASRNTNTGSPTYNEQFF
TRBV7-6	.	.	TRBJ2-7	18	TGTGCCAGCAGCCCGACCTCGAGAGCTAATGTCAAAACCTACGAGCAGTACTTC	CASSPTSRANVKTYEQYF
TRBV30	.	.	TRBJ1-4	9	TGTGCCTGGAGTCAGAGACTGTTTTTT	CAWSQRLFF
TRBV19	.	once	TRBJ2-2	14	TGTGCCAGTAGTCCCGTTTATGAGGCCGGGGAGCTGTTTTTT	CASSPVYEAGELFF
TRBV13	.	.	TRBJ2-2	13	TGTGCCAGCAGCATAGGGGGCACCGGGGAGCTGTTTTTT	CASSIGGTGELFF
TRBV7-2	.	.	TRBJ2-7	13	TGTGCCAGCAGACCGGCGGGTGGTTTCGAGCAGTACTTC	CASRPAGGFEQYF
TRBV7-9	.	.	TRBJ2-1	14	TGTGCCAGCAGCCCTCAGGAGGCCTACAATGAGCAGTTCTTC	CASSPQEAYNEQFF
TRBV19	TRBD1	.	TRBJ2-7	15	TGTGCCAGTAGTAGAGGGACAGGGGGAGAGTACGAGCAGTACTTC	CASSRGTGGEYEQYF
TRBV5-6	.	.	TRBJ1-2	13	TGTGCCAGCGGCTTAGGGGACGGGTATGGCTACACCTTC	CASGLGDGYGYTF
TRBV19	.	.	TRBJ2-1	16	TGTGCCAGTAGTATGACCAGCGTATCCTCCTACAATGAGCAGTTCTTC	CASSMTSVSSYNEQFF
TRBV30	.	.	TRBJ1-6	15	TGTGCCTGGAGTGTCTCGGGGGCGGTTAATTCACCCCTCCACTTT	CAWSVSGAVNSPLHF
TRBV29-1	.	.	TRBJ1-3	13	TGCAGCGTTGAATCTCCAGGGAGAAACACCATATATTTT	CSVESPGRNTIYF
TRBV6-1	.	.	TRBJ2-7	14	TGTGCCAGCAGCCGACTAGATACCTCCTACGAGCAGTACTTC	CASSRLDTSYEQYF
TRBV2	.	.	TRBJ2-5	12	TGTGCCAGCGGAACTGCCACAGGGACCCAGTACTTC	CASGTATGTQYF
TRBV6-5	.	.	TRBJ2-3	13	TGTGCCAGCAGTCGCCAGGACCAAGATACGCAGTATTTT	CASSRQDQDTQYF
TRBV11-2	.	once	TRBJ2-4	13	TGTGCCAGCAGCTTAGGGGTGCAAAACATTCAGTACTTC	CASSLGVQNIQYF
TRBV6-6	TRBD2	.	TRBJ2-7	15	TGTGCCAGCAGTGGTGTAGCGGGCGCCTTTTACGAGCAGTACTTC	CASSGVAGAFYEQYF